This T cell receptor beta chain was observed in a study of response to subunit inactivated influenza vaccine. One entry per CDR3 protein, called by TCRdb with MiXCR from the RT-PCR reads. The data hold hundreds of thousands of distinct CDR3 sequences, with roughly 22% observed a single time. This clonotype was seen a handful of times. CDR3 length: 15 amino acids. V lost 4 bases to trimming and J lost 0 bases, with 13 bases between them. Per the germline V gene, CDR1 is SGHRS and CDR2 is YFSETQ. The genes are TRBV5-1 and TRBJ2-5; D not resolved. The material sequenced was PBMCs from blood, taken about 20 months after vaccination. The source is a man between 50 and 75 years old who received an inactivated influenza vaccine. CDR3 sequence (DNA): TGCGCCAGCAGCCCGACTGGAGTAAACCAAGAGACCCAGTACTTC. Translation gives CASSPTGVNQETQYF.